This T cell receptor beta chain was observed in a study of cytomegalovirus exposure and HLA in healthy donors. As for this clone: The antigen is unknown.

Profiled with immunoSEQ multiplex PCR; TCRdb holds only in-frame clones, not every one. The sample contains some 170,000 clones, roughly nine tenths of which appear only once. Study-wide results and limits: A list of 150 to 200 TCR beta chains associated with cytomegalovirus was given.

The donors were part of the validation cohort, which consisted of over a hundred subjects and was separate from the first cohort of about 650 subjects. The sequence came from a man younger than 35 in good health and CMV-seropositive. Source material: PBMCs.

CDR3 sequence reads: CASRTGLGQPQHF. In DNA, the CDR3 is TGTGCCAGCAGGACAGGTTTAGGTCAGCCCCAGCATTTT. The rearrangement joins TRBV6-5 to TRBJ1-5; D may be TRBD1 (6 bases). Germline-derived CDR1 and CDR2 are MNHEY and SVGAGI. Trimming pared 6 bases from V and 6 bases from J, leaving 12 bases between. This CDR3 is built from 13 residues.